A single T cell receptor beta chain is shown here with its context. Measured with immunoSEQ multiplex PCR; TCRdb has only the in-frame clones, and not every one. In the table there are some 240,000 clones, less than 85% of which are singletons. This record belongs to a study of cytomegalovirus exposure and HLA in healthy donors. The length of the CDR3 is 18 residues. Germline CDR1 reads KGHSY; CDR2 reads FQNENV. Trimming removed 4 bases from V and 5 bases from J; junction bases left unmatched: 14. It was the approximately 130-subject validation cohort, separate from the approximately 670-subject first cohort, to which the donors belonged.

Input material: PBMCs. The chain recombines TRBV16 with TRBJ1-1; 12 nucleotides agree with TRBD1. The sequence derives from a woman aged 18-29 years in good health and CMV-seronegative. The CDR3 protein is CASSLAPGQGAIVTEAFF. For the CDR3, the DNA is TGTGCCAGCAGCCTTGCACCGGGACAGGGGGCCATAGTAACTGAAGCTTTCTTT.